Below are 23 T cell receptor beta chains sequenced from a single sample in a study of blood T cells in healthy people across ages (dated by TCRdb to 2014 to 2015). Libraries came from 5' RACE. The run used an Illumina HiSeq 2500. A second PCR of roughly 7 to 12 cycles was run with a J-beta primer mix and a sample-barcoded 5' primer. The public sequencing data were trimmed at Q25 with fastp and processed into clonotypes with MiXCR by TCRdb, which kept only in-frame beta chains. Merged by CDR3 protein, the rows form single entries marked with the most common genes and DNA. The sample table lists roughly 2 million distinct CDR3 sequences, 49% of them with a count of one. Of the sample, over 2% is held by the ten largest clones. The specimen was blood. All receptors come from a woman in her thirties or forties in good health.

The chain recombines TRBV2 with TRBJ2-3, with unresolved D. The germline gives CDR1 SNHLY, CDR2 FYNNEI. This CDR3 contains 15 residues. The V end was cut by 7 bases, the J end by 2 bases, with 16 bases between. As DNA, the CDR3 is TGTGCCAGCAACCTAGAGGCAGGTCCCACAGATACGCAGTATTTT. It yields the protein CASNLEAGPTDTQYF.

CDR3 protein: CASSFPASLTDTQYF. In DNA form, the CDR3 reads TGTGCCAGCAGCTTCCCAGCATCCCTCACAGATACGCAGTATTTT. The chain carries TRBV5-5 and TRBJ2-3; D ambiguous. In germline, CDR1 is SGHKS, CDR2 YYEKEE (reference sequence). CDR3 length equals 15 residues. The V and J ends lost 2 bases and 2 bases respectively, with 12 bases between them.

In its sample, this clonotype was seen many times. This chain connects TRBV7-2 to TRBJ2-7; 8 bases line up with TRBD1. In germline, CDR1 is SGHTA, CDR2 FQGNSA. J lost 9 bases, V lost 1 base, and 5 bases had no gene match. The CDR3 length is 13 residues. CDR3 sequence reads: CASSLEQGVAQYF. DNA for the CDR3: TGTGCCAGCAGCTTAGAACAGGGGGTTGCGCAGTACTTC.

This clonotype was counted only a few times. The rearrangement joins TRBV7-9 to TRBJ2-5, with D hard to call. The CDR3 has 13 residues. Germline CDR1 reads SEHNR; CDR2 reads FQNEAQ (reference sequence). Deletions cut 5 bases from V and 3 bases from J, with 10 bases between. The CDR3 bases are TGTGCCAGCAGCCCCCCCCCCAAAGAGACCCAGTACTTC. It yields the protein CASSPPPKETQYF.

The chain carries TRBV15 and TRBJ2-3; tentative D call: TRBD2 (5 bases). The CDR3 spans 14 residues. The germline V and J ends were trimmed by 2 bases and 7 bases, with 13 bases remaining between them. CDR1 is LNHNV and CDR2 is YYDKDF in the germline V gene (reference sequence). The CDR3 bases are TGTGCCACCAGCAGACCGGGGTCGGAGAATACGCAGTATTTT. Protein product: CATSRPGSENTQYF.

The J gene is TRBJ2-7, the V gene TRBV19; either TRBD1 or TRBD2 may fit D (6 bases each). This CDR3 is built from 17 residues. V dropped 1 base and J dropped 3 bases, with 19 bases sitting between them. In germline, CDR1 is LNHDA, CDR2 SQIVND (reference sequence). The CDR3 sequence: CASSIGGRDITFYEQYF. The DNA for the CDR3 is TGTGCCAGTAGTATAGGAGGGCGGGACATTACCTTCTACGAGCAGTACTTC.

The CDR3 DNA reads as TGCAGTGCTCAGCCGGGACAGGGGAACATTCAGTACTTC. Its translation: CSAQPGQGNIQYF. V gene TRBV20-1 combines with J gene TRBJ2-4; 10 nucleotides align to TRBD1. The CDR3 loop spans 13 amino acids. Germline loops: CDR1 DFQATT, CDR2 SNEGSKA (reference sequence). J was trimmed by 7 bases and V by 5 bases; bases with no gene match: 5.

This clonotype was observed a handful of times. The J gene is TRBJ1-6, the V gene TRBV4-2; maybe TRBD1 (6 bases). The CDR3 loop spans 16 amino acids. Germline V gene lookup returns CDR1 LGHNA and CDR2 YNFKEQ. The V end lost 6 bases, the J end lost 7 bases, and 19 bases lay between the germline ends. The CDR3 reads CASSSSGEDRNSPLHF. In DNA, the CDR3 is TGTGCCAGCAGTTCTTCAGGGGAGGATCGGAATTCACCCCTCCACTTT.

Only a few counts were recorded for this clonotype. This chain links TRBV6-5 with TRBJ2-7, with D unclear. Germline CDR1 reads MNHEY; CDR2 reads SVGAGI. The CDR3 has 15 amino acids. The germline V and J ends were trimmed by 2 bases and 4 bases, with 15 bases remaining between them. The CDR3 here is CASSYDPRYSYEQYF. CDR3 DNA: TGTGCCAGCAGTTACGACCCGCGTTATTCTTACGAGCAGTACTTC.

The chain couples TRBV20-1 to TRBJ2-1, with 8 nucleotides matching TRBD2. CDR3 length equals 15 residues. Germline loops: CDR1 DFQATT, CDR2 SNEGSKA (reference sequence). After removal of 6 bases from V and 2 bases from J, the junction contained 9 bases not matched to a gene. For the CDR3, the DNA is TGCAGTGCCTCAAACGGGGGGGCCGCCTACAATGAGCAGTTCTTC. Protein product: CSASNGGAAYNEQFF.

The chain links TRBV5-5 to TRBJ1-2, with D possibly TRBD1 on 5 matching bases. The CDR3 is 15 amino acids. Trimming pared 0 bases from V and 5 bases from J, leaving 14 bases between. CDR1 is SGHKS, CDR2 YYEKEE, per germline (reference sequence). CDR3 sequence (DNA): TGTGCCAGCAGCTTGGACCTCGGCCAGGGATATGGCTACACCTTC. Translation gives CASSLDLGQGYGYTF.

The chain couples TRBV12-3 or TRBV12-4 to TRBJ1-4; maybe TRBD1 (6 bases). V was pared by 3 bases and J by 7 bases, with 12 bases between. This CDR3 comprises 14 residues. CDR3 DNA: TGTGCCAGCAGTTTTTGGCAGGGGAGTGAAAAACTGTTTTTT. It translates to CASSFWQGSEKLFF.

This clonotype has more than one count but fewer than ten. The chain is built from TRBV4-1 and TRBJ2-4; tentatively, D is TRBD1 or TRBD2 (6 bases each). This CDR3 spans 13 amino acids. V was cut by 7 bases and J by 8 bases, with 15 bases left in between. Per the germline V gene, CDR1 is MGHRA and CDR2 is YSYEKL. The CDR3 here is CASKGGATDIQYF. The CDR3 DNA follows: TGCGCCAGCAAGGGGGGCGCGACAGACATTCAGTACTTC.

There are a few counts of this clonotype. At one of its ends the junction is not consistent with the germline gene, which may arise from a read error. The rearrangement uses TRBV12-3 or TRBV12-4 and TRBJ1-2, with D perhaps matching TRBD1 (5 bases). The CDR3 has 14 residues. CDR3 in amino acids: CASTLGGRGSGYTF. CDR3 bases: TGTGCCAGCACTTTAGGAGGCCGGGGGTCTGGCTACACCTTC.

There are a few counts of this clonotype. The chain recombines TRBV11-2 with TRBJ2-5; unclear D gene. The CDR3 is made up of 17 amino acids. Trimming stripped 4 bases from V and 2 bases from J, with 20 bases between. CDR1 and CDR2 (germline): SGHAT, FQNNGV. The CDR3 nucleotides read TGTGCCAGCAGCTCCCACCCGCGCACAGAGATACAAGAGACCCAGTACTTC. Amino acids: CASSSHPRTEIQETQYF. The entire variable domain, with the rest obtained from reference TRBV11-2 and TRBJ2-5, is as follows: EAGVAQSPRYKIIEKRQSVAFWCNPISGHATLYWYQQILGQGPKLLIQFQNNGVVDDSQLPKDRFSAERLKGVDSTLKIQPAKLEDSAVYLCASSSHPRTEIQETQYFGPGTRLLVL.

This clonotype has a handful of counts. Here the CDR3 reads CSANEGGAKNIQYF. The CDR3 coding sequence is TGCAGTGCTAATGAGGGGGGAGCCAAAAACATTCAGTACTTC. V gene TRBV20-1 combines with J gene TRBJ2-4, with D perhaps TRBD1 or TRBD2 (6 bases each). The CDR3 runs 14 residues. Germline loops: CDR1 DFQATT, CDR2 SNEGSKA (reference sequence). V lost 4 bases to trimming and J lost 0 bases, with 10 bases between them.

The chain carries TRBV28 and TRBJ2-3; D remains unclear. Per germline, CDR1 MDHEN and CDR2 SYDVKM. Trimming removed 8 bases from V and 8 bases from J, with 20 bases in between. The CDR3 loop spans 14 amino acids. CDR3 amino acids: CASDFSLTRGTQYF. Here the CDR3 DNA reads TGTGCCAGCGACTTCTCCCTTACGCGAGGTACGCAGTATTTT.

The J gene is TRBJ2-7, the V gene TRBV5-6; D not resolved. Germline V lookup: CDR1 SGHDT, CDR2 YYEEEE. The CDR3 is 14 amino acids. Trimming shortened V by 3 bases and J by 2 bases, and 12 bases separated the two germline ends. CDR3 DNA: TGTGCCAGCAGCTCTGACCTAACGGCCTACGAGCAGTACTTC. Its protein is CASSSDLTAYEQYF.

This clonotype appeared a few times. This chain connects TRBV20-1 to TRBJ1-6, with D hard to call. V was cut by 5 bases and J by 0 bases, with 8 bases left in between. The CDR3 totals 14 residues. CDR1 DFQATT and CDR2 SNEGSKA come from the germline V gene (reference sequence). The CDR3 DNA reads TGCAGTGCTGGGCGTAGCTCCTATAATTCACCCCTCCACTTT. The encoded protein is CSAGRSSYNSPLHF.

This clonotype has a single count. The V and J genes are TRBV24-1 and TRBJ1-6, with D hard to call. Germline V gives CDR1 KGHDR, CDR2 SFDVKD. The ends were cut back, 9 bases at V and 13 bases at J, with 9 bases in the middle. The CDR3 covers 10 residues. The chain's CDR3 is CATGVPPLHF. CDR3 sequence (DNA): TGTGCCACCGGAGTGCCTCCCCTCCACTTT.

V gene TRBV27 combines with J gene TRBJ2-1; TRBD2 is a possible D gene (7 bases). Trimming cost V 2 bases and J 5 bases, with 19 bases left between them. The CDR3 sequence is 17 residues long. CDR1 MNHEY and CDR2 SMNVEV come from the germline V gene (reference sequence). The CDR3 nucleotides are TGTGCCAGCAGTTTAGGGCTAGGGGCGGGGGCGCACAATGAGCAGTTCTTC. Translation gives CASSLGLGAGAHNEQFF.

The CDR3 DNA sequence: TGTGCCAGCAACCGGGACAGGGGCTTGGGAGAGACCCAGTACTTC. The encoded protein is CASNRDRGLGETQYF. The rearrangement uses TRBV12-3 or TRBV12-4 and TRBJ2-5; the match to TRBD1 covers 10 bases. The V gene end was trimmed by 7 bases and the J gene end by 4 bases; junction bases not matched to a gene: 9. The CDR3 consists of 15 residues.

Only a few counts were recorded for this clonotype. The chain recombines TRBV20-1 with TRBJ2-7; 9 positions match TRBD2. The junction had 13 bases not matched to a gene; V was cut back by 4 bases and J by 6 bases. Germline V gene lookup returns CDR1 DFQATT and CDR2 SNEGSKA (reference sequence). This CDR3 spans 15 amino acids. CDR3 sequence reads: CSAKELGTSLFEQYF. The CDR3 nucleotides are TGCAGTGCTAAGGAGCTCGGGACTAGCCTGTTCGAGCAGTACTTC.